This T cell receptor (beta chain) came from a study of blood T cells in healthy people across ages. The authors ran a second PCR of 7 to 11 cycles using a sample-barcoded 5' primer and a J-beta primer mix. TCRdb itself ran the 5' RACE reads through MiXCR, one entry per CDR3 protein. The data hold about 680,000 distinct CDR3 sequences, with around 45% observed a single time. CDR1 and CDR2 (germline): SGHRS, YFSETQ. Trimming removed 4 bases at V and 2 bases at J, with 15 bases between. This CDR3 is 15 amino acids long. The sequence derives from a woman in her fifties or sixties in good health. This chain uses TRBV5-1 with TRBJ2-5; D is uncertain. Sequenced input: blood. CDR3 in amino acids: CASSVNDLGQETQYF. The CDR3 DNA follows: TGCGCCAGCAGCGTAAATGACCTCGGACAAGAGACCCAGTACTTC. The full variable domain, rest sourced from reference TRBV5-1 and TRBJ2-5, is KAGVTQTPRYLIKTRGQQVTLSCSPISGHRSVSWYQQTPGQGLQFLFEYFSETQRNKGNFPGRFSGRQFSNSRSEMNVSTLELGDSALYLCASSVNDLGQETQYFGPGTRLLVL.